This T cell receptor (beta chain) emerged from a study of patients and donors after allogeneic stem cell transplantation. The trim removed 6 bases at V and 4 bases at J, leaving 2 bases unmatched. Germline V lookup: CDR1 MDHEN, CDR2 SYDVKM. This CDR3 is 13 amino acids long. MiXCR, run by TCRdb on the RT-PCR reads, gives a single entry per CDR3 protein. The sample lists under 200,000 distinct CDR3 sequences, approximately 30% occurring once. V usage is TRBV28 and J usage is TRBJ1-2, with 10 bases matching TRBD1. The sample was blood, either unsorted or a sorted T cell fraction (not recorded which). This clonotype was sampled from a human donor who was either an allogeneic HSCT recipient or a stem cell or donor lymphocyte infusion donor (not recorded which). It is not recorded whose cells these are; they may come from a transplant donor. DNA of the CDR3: TGTGCCAGCAGGACAGGGGGCGCCTATGGCTACACCTTC. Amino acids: CASRTGGAYGYTF.